The 24 T cell receptor beta chains in this list originate from one sample, sequenced in a study of monozygotic twins with inflammatory bowel disease. TCRdb re-called the 5' RACE reads, yielding one record per CDR3 amino acid sequence without DNA. In all, the sample yields approximately 330,000 distinct CDR3 sequences. Sample: blood. The receptors stem from a human donor with ulcerative colitis or Crohn's disease, or a healthy co-twin of an affected twin (not recorded which).

This chain joins TRBV15 and TRBJ2-5. Germline CDR1 is LNHNV and CDR2 is YYDKDF (reference sequence). CDR3 length equals 14 residues. The CDR3 reads CATSRTSRQETQYF.

The chain links TRBV29-1 to TRBJ1-4. CDR3 length: 13 residues. Germline CDR1 reads SQVTM; CDR2 reads ANQGSEA. Here the CDR3 reads CSAHTREGEKLFF.

The chain recombines TRBV18 with TRBJ2-3. The CDR3 length is 16 residues. Per germline, CDR1 KGHSH and CDR2 LQKENI. Here the CDR3 reads CASSPPLGSLRDTQYF.

J is TRBJ2-3 and V is TRBV6-1; the D gene TCRdb calls, TRBD1, cannot be checked with no DNA. The CDR3 contains 14 residues. Germline V CDR1 and CDR2: MNHNS, SASEGT. The CDR3 sequence is CASKRTGHTDTQYF.

The rearrangement links TRBV25-1 to TRBJ2-7; TCRdb selects TRBD1, and the lack of DNA leaves this call unchecked. The CDR3 has 13 amino acids. CDR1 MGHDK and CDR2 SYGVNS come from the germline V gene. The CDR3: CASRGQGYYEQYF.

The rearrangement links TRBV20-1 to TRBJ2-1. CDR1 is DFQATT, CDR2 SNEGSKA, per germline (reference sequence). This CDR3 is 14 amino acids long. CDR3 region: CSAWTRLSYNEQFF.

V is TRBV5-1 and J is TRBJ1-5; the D gene TCRdb calls, TRBD1, cannot be checked with no DNA. The CDR3 has 15 amino acids. Germline V gene sequence: CDR1 SGHRS, CDR2 YFSETQ. CDR3 protein: CASSSTGGRNQPQHF.

The chain uses TRBV5-1 and TRBJ2-3; the D gene TCRdb calls, TRBD1, cannot be checked with no DNA. This CDR3 has 15 residues. Germline CDR1 reads SGHRS; CDR2 reads YFSETQ. The CDR3 loop is CASSPLKGDVDTQYF.

The J gene is TRBJ2-2, the V gene TRBV15; TCRdb indicates TRBD1, and absent DNA this call remains unverified. Germline CDR1 LNHNV, CDR2 YYDKDF (reference sequence). The CDR3 covers 13 residues. The CDR3 spells CATSTGGTGELFF.

The chain joins TRBV5-1 to TRBJ1-4; TCRdb outputs TRBD1, but without DNA this stays unchecked. The CDR3 sequence is 14 residues long. In germline, CDR1 is SGHRS, CDR2 YFSETQ. This CDR3 is CASSSQGAGEKLFF. Complete variable domain (other parts from reference TRBV5-1 and TRBJ1-4): KAGVTQTPRYLIKTRGQQVTLSCSPISGHRSVSWYQQTPGQGLQFLFEYFSETQRNKGNFPGRFSGRQFSNSRSEMNVSTLELGDSALYLCASSSQGAGEKLFFGSGTQLSVL.

This chain connects TRBV20-1 to TRBJ1-2. The germline V gene encodes CDR1 DFQATT and CDR2 SNEGSKA (reference sequence). The CDR3 totals 14 residues. CDR3 sequence reads: CSARSPNSNYGYTF.

The V and J genes are TRBV5-1 and TRBJ2-2. The V gene's germline CDR1 is SGHRS and CDR2 YFSETQ. The CDR3 is made up of 15 amino acids. CDR3 protein: CASSLDSANTGELFF.

The rearrangement links TRBV5-1 to TRBJ2-7; TCRdb lists TRBD1, though no DNA is available to test this call. The CDR3 is made up of 14 amino acids. Germline V gene sequence: CDR1 SGHRS, CDR2 YFSETQ. The CDR3 loop reads CASSLSTGEDEQYF.

The rearrangement uses TRBV18 and TRBJ2-3; with no DNA, the TCRdb D assignment of TRBD1 cannot be verified. CDR1 and CDR2 (germline): KGHSH, LQKENI. CDR3 length: 14 residues. CDR3: CASSPSGQADTQYF.

The J gene is TRBJ2-1, the V gene TRBV5-1; the TCRdb D gene call, TRBD2, has no DNA to confirm it. This CDR3 spans 15 amino acids. Looked up from germline, CDR1 is SGHRS and CDR2 is YFSETQ. The CDR3 sequence: CASSRLAPLNNEQFF.

The chain carries TRBV6-4 and TRBJ2-6. The CDR3 length is 14 residues. From germline, CDR1 is MRHNA and CDR2 SNTAGT. The CDR3 loop is CASAEAVGANVLTF.

The genes are TRBV2 and TRBJ2-2. The CDR3 is 13 amino acids. Germline V lookup: CDR1 SNHLY, CDR2 FYNNEI. The CDR3 protein is CASSAGQGRELFF.

The V call is TRBV6-2 or TRBV6-3, the J call TRBJ1-1. Per the germline V gene, CDR1 is MNHEY and CDR2 is SVGEGT. The CDR3 is 15 amino acids. The CDR3 sequence is CASSLASGRGTEAFF.

CDR3: CASSFTTGSSLETQYF. The V gene is TRBV11-2, the J gene TRBJ2-5; as DNA is missing, the TRBD2 call by TCRdb cannot be tested. CDR1 is SGHAT, CDR2 FQNNGV, per germline. The CDR3 has 16 residues.

The chain carries TRBV6-2 or TRBV6-3 and TRBJ2-1; TCRdb indicates TRBD2, and absent DNA this call remains unverified. Looked up from germline, CDR1 is MNHEY and CDR2 is SVGEGT. This CDR3 has 19 residues. The CDR3: CASSTDGEYLAGLYNEQFF.

The V gene is TRBV10-2, the J gene TRBJ1-1; the D call from TCRdb, TRBD1, cannot be confirmed without DNA. The CDR3 extends over 13 amino acids. The germline V gene has CDR1 WSHSY and CDR2 SAAADI. The CDR3 is CASSEWGGTEAFF.

V and J are TRBV19 and TRBJ2-1. This CDR3 is built from 12 residues. In germline, CDR1 is LNHDA, CDR2 SQIVND (reference sequence). This CDR3 is CASTGVLNEQFF.

The CDR3 sequence: CSAWDNREWDAKNIQYF. V usage is TRBV20-1 and J usage is TRBJ2-4; TCRdb names TRBD2, which stays unverified in the absence of DNA. This CDR3 is 17 amino acids long. CDR1 is DFQATT, CDR2 SNEGSKA, per germline (reference sequence).

The gene calls are TRBV28 and TRBJ2-7; no DNA is available, so the TRBD1 call from TCRdb remains unchecked. The germline CDR1 and CDR2 sequences are MDHEN and SYDVKM. The length of the CDR3 is 14 residues. CDR3 amino acids: CASSLTGVVDEQYF.